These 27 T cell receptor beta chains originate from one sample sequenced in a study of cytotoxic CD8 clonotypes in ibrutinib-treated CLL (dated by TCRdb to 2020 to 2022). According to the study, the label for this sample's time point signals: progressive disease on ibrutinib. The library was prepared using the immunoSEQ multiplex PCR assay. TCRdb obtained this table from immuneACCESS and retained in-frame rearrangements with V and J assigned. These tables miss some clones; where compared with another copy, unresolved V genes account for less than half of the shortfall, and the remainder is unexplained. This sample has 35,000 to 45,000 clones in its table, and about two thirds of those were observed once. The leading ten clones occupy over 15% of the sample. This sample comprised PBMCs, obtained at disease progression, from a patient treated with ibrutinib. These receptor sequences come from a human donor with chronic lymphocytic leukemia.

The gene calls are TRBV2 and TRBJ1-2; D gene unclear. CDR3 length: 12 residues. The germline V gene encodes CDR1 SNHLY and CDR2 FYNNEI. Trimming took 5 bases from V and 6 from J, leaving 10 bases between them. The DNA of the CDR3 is TGTGCCAGCAGTATGAGGCAGAATGGCTACACCTTC. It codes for CASSMRQNGYTF.

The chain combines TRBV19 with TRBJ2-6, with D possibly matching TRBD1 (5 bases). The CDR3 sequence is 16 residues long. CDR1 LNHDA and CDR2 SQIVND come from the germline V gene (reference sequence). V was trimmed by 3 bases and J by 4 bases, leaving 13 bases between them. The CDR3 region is CASSIDSRAGANVLTF. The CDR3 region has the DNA TGTGCCAGTAGTATCGACAGCAGAGCGGGGGCCAACGTCCTGACTTTC.

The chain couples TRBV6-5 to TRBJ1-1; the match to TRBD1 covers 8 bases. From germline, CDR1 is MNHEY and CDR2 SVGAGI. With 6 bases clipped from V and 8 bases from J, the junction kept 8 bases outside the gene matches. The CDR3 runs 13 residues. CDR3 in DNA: TGTGCCAGCAGCCATATCGGGACAGGAGAAGCTTTCTTT. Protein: CASSHIGTGEAFF.

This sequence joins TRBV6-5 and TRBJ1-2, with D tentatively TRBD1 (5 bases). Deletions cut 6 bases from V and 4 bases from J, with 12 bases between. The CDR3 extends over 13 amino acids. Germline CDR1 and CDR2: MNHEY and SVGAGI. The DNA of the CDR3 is TGTGCCAGCAGCCCCAATGGGGGCTATGGCTACACCTTC. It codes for CASSPNGGYGYTF.

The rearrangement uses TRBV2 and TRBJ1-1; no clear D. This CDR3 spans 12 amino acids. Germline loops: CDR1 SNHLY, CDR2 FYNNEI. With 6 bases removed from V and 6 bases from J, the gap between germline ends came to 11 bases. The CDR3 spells CASSDGRPEAFF. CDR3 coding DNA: TGTGCCAGCAGCGACGGCAGACCTGAAGCTTTCTTT.

The CDR3 loop is CATSRGPGRNIQYF. DNA of the CDR3: TGTGCCACCAGCAGAGGCCCCGGGCGGAACATTCAGTACTTC. The chain joins TRBV15 to TRBJ2-4, with no clear D. Germline V gene sequence: CDR1 LNHNV, CDR2 YYDKDF (reference sequence). Trimming left V 1 base short and J 7 bases short, with 11 bases between. The CDR3 contains 14 residues. The full variable domain, its missing parts supplied by reference TRBV15 and TRBJ2-4, is DAMVIQNPRYQVTQFGKPVTLSCSQTLNHNVMYWYQQKSSQAPKLLFHYYDKDFNNEADTPDNFQSRRPNTSFCFLDIRSPGLGDTAMYLCATSRGPGRNIQYFGAGTRLSVL.

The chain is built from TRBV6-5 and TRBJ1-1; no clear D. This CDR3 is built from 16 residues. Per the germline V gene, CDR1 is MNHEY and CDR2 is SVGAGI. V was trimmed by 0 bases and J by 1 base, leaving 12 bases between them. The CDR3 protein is CASSYSIWVRNTEAFF. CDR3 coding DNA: TGTGCCAGCAGTTACTCGATTTGGGTTCGGAACACTGAAGCTTTCTTT.

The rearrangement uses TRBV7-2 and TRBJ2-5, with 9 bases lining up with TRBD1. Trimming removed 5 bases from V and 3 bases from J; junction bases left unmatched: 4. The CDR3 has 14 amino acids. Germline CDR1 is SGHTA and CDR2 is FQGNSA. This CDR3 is CASSRRTGEETQYF. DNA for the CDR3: TGTGCCAGCAGCCGGCGGACAGGGGAAGAGACCCAGTACTTC.

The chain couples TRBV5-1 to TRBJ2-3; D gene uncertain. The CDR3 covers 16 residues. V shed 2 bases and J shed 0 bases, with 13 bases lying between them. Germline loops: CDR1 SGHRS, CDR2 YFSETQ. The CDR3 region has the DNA TGCGCCAGCAGCTTTGGTCCAGGAGTAAGCACAGATACGCAGTATTTT. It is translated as CASSFGPGVSTDTQYF.

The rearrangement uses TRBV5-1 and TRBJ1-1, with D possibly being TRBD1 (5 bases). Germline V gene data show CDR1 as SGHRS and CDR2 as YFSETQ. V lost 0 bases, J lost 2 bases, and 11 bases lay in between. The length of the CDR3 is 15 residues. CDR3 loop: CASSLVGQTNTEAFF. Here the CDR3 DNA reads TGCGCCAGCAGCTTGGTCGGACAAACTAACACTGAAGCTTTCTTT.

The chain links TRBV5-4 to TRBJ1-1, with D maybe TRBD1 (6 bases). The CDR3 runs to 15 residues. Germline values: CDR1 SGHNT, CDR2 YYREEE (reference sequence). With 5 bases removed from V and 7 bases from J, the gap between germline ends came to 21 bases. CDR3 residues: CASSFARGGANEAFF. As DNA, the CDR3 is TGTGCCAGCAGTTTTGCCCGGGGGGGGGCGAATGAAGCTTTCTTT.

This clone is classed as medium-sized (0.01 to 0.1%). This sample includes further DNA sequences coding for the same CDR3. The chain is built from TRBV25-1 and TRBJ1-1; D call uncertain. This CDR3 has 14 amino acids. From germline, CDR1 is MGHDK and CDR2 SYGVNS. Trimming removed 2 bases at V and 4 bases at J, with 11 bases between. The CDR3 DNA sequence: TGTGCCAGCAGTGAAAGCGGGAGGGCCACTGAAGCTTTCTTT. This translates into CASSESGRATEAFF.

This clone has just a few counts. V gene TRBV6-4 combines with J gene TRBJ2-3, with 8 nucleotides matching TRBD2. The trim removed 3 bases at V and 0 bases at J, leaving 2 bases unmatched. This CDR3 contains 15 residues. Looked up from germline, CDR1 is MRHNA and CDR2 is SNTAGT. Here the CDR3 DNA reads TGTGCCAGCAGTGATAGCGGGGCTAGCACAGATACGCAGTATTTT. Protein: CASSDSGASTDTQYF.

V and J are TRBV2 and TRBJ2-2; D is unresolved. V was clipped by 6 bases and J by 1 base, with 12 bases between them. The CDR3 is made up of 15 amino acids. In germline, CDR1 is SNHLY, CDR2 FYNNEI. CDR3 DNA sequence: TGTGCCAGCAGCCTTCTTGGGAAGAACACCGGGGAGCTGTTTTTT. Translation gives CASSLLGKNTGELFF.

The chain's CDR3 is CASSDRSYEQYF. CDR3 coding DNA: TGCGCCAGCAGCGACAGATCCTACGAGCAGTACTTC. The chain employs TRBV10-2 and TRBJ2-7; possibly TRBD1 for D (5 bases). Germline V gives CDR1 WSHSY, CDR2 SAAADI. V was shortened by 6 bases and J by 1 base, with 7 bases between the two germline ends. This CDR3 contains 12 residues.

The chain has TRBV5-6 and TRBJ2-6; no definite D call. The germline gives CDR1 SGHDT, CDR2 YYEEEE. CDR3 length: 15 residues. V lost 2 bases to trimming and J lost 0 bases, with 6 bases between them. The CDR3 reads CASSFGLSGANVLTF. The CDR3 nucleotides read TGTGCCAGCAGCTTCGGGCTCTCTGGGGCCAACGTCCTGACTTTC.

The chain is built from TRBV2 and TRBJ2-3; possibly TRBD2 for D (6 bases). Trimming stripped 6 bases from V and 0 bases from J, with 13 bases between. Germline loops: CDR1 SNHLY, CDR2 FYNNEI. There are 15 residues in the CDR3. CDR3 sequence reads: CASREGQTSTDTQYF. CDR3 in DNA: TGTGCCAGCAGGGAGGGGCAGACCAGCACAGATACGCAGTATTTT.

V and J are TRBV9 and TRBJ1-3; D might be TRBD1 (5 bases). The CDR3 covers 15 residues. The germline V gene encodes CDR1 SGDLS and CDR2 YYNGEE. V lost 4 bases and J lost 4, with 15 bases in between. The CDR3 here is CASSPGGGVGNTIYF. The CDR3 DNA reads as TGTGCCAGCAGCCCCGGAGGAGGGGTAGGAAACACCATATATTTT.

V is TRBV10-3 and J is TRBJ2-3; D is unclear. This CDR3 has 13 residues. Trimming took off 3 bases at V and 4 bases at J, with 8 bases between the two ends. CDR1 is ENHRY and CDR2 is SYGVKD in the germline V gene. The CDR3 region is CAISDQEADTQYF. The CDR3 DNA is TGTGCCATCAGTGACCAAGAAGCAGATACGCAGTATTTT.

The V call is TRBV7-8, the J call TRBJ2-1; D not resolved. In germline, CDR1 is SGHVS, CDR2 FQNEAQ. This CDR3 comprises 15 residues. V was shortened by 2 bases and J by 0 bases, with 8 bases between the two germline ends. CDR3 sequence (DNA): TGTGCCAGCAGCTTAAGGGCAGTCTCCTACAATGAGCAGTTCTTC. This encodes CASSLRAVSYNEQFF.

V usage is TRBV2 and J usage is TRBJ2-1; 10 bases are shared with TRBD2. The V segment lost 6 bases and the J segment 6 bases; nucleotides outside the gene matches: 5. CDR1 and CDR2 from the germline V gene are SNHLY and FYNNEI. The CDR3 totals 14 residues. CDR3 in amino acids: CASSSGLASNEQFF. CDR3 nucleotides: TGTGCCAGCAGCTCGGGACTAGCGTCCAATGAGCAGTTCTTC.

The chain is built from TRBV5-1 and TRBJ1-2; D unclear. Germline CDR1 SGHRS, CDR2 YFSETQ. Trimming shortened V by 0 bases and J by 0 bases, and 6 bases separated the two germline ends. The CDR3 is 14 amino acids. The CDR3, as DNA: TGCGCCAGCAGCTTGGATAGGGCTAACTATGGCTACACCTTC. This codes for CASSLDRANYGYTF.

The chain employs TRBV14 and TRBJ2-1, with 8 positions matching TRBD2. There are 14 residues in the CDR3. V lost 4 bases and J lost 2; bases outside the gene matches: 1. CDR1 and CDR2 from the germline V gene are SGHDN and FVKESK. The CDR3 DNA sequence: TGTGCCAGCAGCCCGGGACTAGCCTACAATGAGCAGTTCTTC. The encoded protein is CASSPGLAYNEQFF.

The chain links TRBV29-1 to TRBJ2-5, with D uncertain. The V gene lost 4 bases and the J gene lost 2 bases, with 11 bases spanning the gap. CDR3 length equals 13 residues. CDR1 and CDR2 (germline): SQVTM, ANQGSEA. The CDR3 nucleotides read TGCAGCGTTGTAGCCCAGAAACAAGAGACCCAGTACTTC. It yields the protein CSVVAQKQETQYF.

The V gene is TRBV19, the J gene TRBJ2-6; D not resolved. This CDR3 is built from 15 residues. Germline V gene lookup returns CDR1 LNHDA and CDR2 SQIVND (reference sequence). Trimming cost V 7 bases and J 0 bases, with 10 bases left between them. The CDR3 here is CASTEQPSGANVLTF. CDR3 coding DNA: TGTGCCAGTACCGAACAGCCCTCTGGGGCCAACGTCCTGACTTTC.

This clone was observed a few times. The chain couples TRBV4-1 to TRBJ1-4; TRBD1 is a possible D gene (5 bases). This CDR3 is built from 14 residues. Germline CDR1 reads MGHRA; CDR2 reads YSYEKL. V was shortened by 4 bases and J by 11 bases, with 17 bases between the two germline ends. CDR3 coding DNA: TGCGCCAGCAGCCCCGGGACGGCTATGGGGAAACTGTTTTTT. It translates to CASSPGTAMGKLFF.

The CDR3 reads CASSPPGWDRGQSGSEAFF. CDR3 DNA: TGTGCCAGCAGCCCCCCCGGGTGGGACAGGGGGCAATCTGGCTCTGAAGCTTTCTTT. V usage is TRBV7-8 and J usage is TRBJ1-1; 12 bases match TRBD1. Germline V lookup: CDR1 SGHVS, CDR2 FQNEAQ. This CDR3 region has 19 residues. V was pared by 5 bases and J by 6 bases, with 19 bases of the junction left unmatched.